This TCR beta chain stems from a study of T cells after posttransplantation cyclophosphamide. In regard to this clone: Its antigen is unknown.

TCRdb's table, derived via immunoSEQ multiplex PCR, lists solely in-frame clones and lacks some. The data contain about 52,000 clones, approximately 94% of them singletons. The CDR3 contains 13 residues. The V gene end was trimmed by 5 bases and the J gene end by 5 bases; junction bases not matched to a gene: 5. CDR1 is LNHDA and CDR2 is SQIVND in the germline V gene (reference sequence). Study results and caveats: Skin or GI-infiltrating T cells shared few TRB sequences with blood.

The source of this sequence is a woman in her thirties in good health and a related stem cell transplant donor. V and J are TRBV19 and TRBJ1-2; 7 bases map to TRBD1. The sequenced material came from PBMCs. CDR3: CASSHGTVYGYTF. The CDR3, as DNA: TGTGCCAGTAGTCACGGGACAGTGTATGGCTACACCTTC.